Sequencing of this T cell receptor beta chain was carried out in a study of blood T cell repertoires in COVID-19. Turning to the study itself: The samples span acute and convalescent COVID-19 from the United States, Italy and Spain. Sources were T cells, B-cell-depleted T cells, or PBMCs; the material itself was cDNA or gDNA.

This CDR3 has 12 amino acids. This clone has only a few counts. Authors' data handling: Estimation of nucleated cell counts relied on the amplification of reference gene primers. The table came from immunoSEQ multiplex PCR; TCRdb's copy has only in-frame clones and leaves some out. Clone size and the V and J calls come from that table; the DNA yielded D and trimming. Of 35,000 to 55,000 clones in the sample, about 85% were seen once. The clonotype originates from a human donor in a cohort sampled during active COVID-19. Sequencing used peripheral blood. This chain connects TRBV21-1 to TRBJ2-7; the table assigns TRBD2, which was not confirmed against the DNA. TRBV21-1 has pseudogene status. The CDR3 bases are TGTGCCAGCGTACTAGCGGGGCGCGAGCAGTACTTC. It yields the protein CASVLAGREQYF.